Listed below are T cell receptor beta chains from one sample, sequenced in a study of blood T cell repertoires in COVID-19. Sequenced by immunoSEQ multiplex PCR; TCRdb stores in-frame clones only, minus some. The profile shows 42,000 or so clones, roughly 88% of them singletons. Sequencing was performed on peripheral blood. These receptors were taken from a human donor in a cohort sampled during active COVID-19. Both conserved end residues are part of each CDR3. The D gene is left open where the match is weak. Rows may omit the clone size; those that give it use once, few, many or a size class.

d_call	j_call	v_call	clone_size	cdr3_aa	cdr3_nt
-	TRBJ1-2	TRBV15	-	CATSTGEPNYGYTF	TGTGCCACCAGCACAGGGGAACCTAACTATGGCTACACCTTC
TRBD1	TRBJ1-5	TRBV2	few	CASSEGQGLGNQPQHF	TGTGCCAGCAGTGAGGGACAGGGCCTAGGCAATCAGCCCCAGCATTTT
-	TRBJ1-5	TRBV19	-	CASSGVSEGNQPQHF	TGTGCCAGTAGCGGAGTGAGTGAGGGCAATCAGCCCCAGCATTTT
-	TRBJ2-3	TRBV6-6	-	CASSYRGSSTDTQYF	TGTGCCAGCAGCTACCGGGGGTCTAGCACAGATACGCAGTATTTT
-	TRBJ2-4	TRBV6-5	-	CASRDGQRKGIQYF	TGTGCCAGCAGGGACGGACAGCGTAAGGGCATTCAGTACTTC
-	TRBJ1-2	TRBV29-1	-	CSGTEKNYGYTF	TGCAGCGGGACAGAGAAGAACTATGGCTACACCTTC
TRBD1	TRBJ2-5	TRBV10-1	-	CASSPGQGETQYF	TGCGCCAGCAGCCCGGGACAGGGGGAGACCCAGTACTTC
TRBD2	TRBJ2-1	TRBV25-1	-	CASSEAGDFYNEQFF	TGTGCCAGCAGTGAAGCGGGGGATTTCTACAATGAGCAGTTCTTC
-	TRBJ1-1	TRBV5-1	-	CASSPGQGQAEAFF	TGCGCCAGCAGCCCGGGGCAGGGGCAGGCTGAAGCTTTCTTT
TRBD2	TRBJ2-3	TRBV7-3	-	CASSPLAGSTDTQYF	TGTGCCAGCAGCCCGCTAGCGGGGAGCACAGATACGCAGTATTTT
TRBD2	TRBJ2-5	TRBV5-1	-	CASSLGLADKETQYF	TGCGCCAGCAGCCTAGGCCTAGCGGACAAAGAGACCCAGTACTTC
-	TRBJ1-5	TRBV30	-	CAWRLQGFSNQPQHF	TGTGCCTGGAGACTCCAGGGTTTTAGCAATCAGCCCCAGCATTTT
-	TRBJ2-7	TRBV11-2	-	CASSLVSYEQYF	TGTGCCAGCAGCTTAGTATCCTACGAGCAGTACTTC
TRBD1	TRBJ1-2	TRBV5-6	-	CASSWSGTGASGYTF	TGTGCCAGCAGCTGGTCTGGGACAGGGGCAAGTGGCTACACCTTC
-	TRBJ1-5	TRBV6-1	-	CASSDGGNYQPQHF	TGTGCCAGCAGTGACGGGGGGAACTATCAGCCCCAGCATTTT
-	TRBJ2-7	TRBV30	few	CAWSWSTYEQYF	TGTGCCTGGAGCTGGTCTACCTACGAGCAGTACTTC
TRBD2	TRBJ2-5	TRBV30	-	CAWSSGGETQYF	TGTGCCTGGAGTTCGGGAGGAGAGACCCAGTACTTC
-	TRBJ2-5	TRBV21-1	-	CASSKIRRQGTQETQYF	TGTGCCAGCAGCAAAATTAGGCGACAGGGGACGCAAGAGACCCAGTACTTC
-	TRBJ1-2	TRBV3-1/TRBV3-2	-	CASSQDASRFSGSGYTF	TGTGCCAGCAGCCAAGATGCCTCGAGGTTTTCCGGTTCTGGCTACACCTTC
TRBD2	TRBJ2-6	TRBV3-1/TRBV3-2	-	CASSRVGGTGANVLTF	TGTGCCAGCAGCCGAGTGGGAGGGACCGGGGCCAACGTCCTGACTTTC
TRBD1	TRBJ1-1	TRBV10-2	medium-sized	CASSLGGLTEAFF	TGCGCCAGCAGTCTAGGGGGCCTCACTGAAGCTTTCTTT
TRBD1	TRBJ2-1	TRBV2	once	CASSAEQTGIGFF	TGTGCCAGCAGTGCGGAGCAGACAGGGATCGGGTTCTTC
-	TRBJ1-1	TRBV19	-	CASSNLPGGTEAFF	TGTGCCAGTAGTAATCTTCCGGGGGGCACTGAAGCTTTCTTT
-	TRBJ1-2	TRBV9	-	CASSGAEGDPVIRYGYTF	TGTGCCAGCAGCGGGGCGGAAGGGGATCCAGTAATCCGCTATGGCTACACCTTC
TRBD1	TRBJ2-7	TRBV5-5	-	CASSLETGGIGEQYF	TGTGCCAGCAGCTTGGAGACAGGGGGAATCGGCGAGCAGTACTTC
-	TRBJ1-3	TRBV25-1	-	CASSASGGNTIYF	TGTGCCAGCAGCGCCTCGGGTGGAAACACCATATATTTT
TRBD1	TRBJ1-4	TRBV11-2	-	CASSFRQGVEEKLFF	TGTGCCAGCAGCTTCCGACAGGGAGTTGAGGAAAAACTGTTTTTT
TRBD2	TRBJ2-3	TRBV2	few	CASRGGHTDTQYF	TGTGCCAGCCGCGGGGGGCACACAGATACGCAGTATTTT
TRBD1	TRBJ1-1	TRBV5-1	-	CASSLGDSGASEAFF	TGCGCCAGCAGCTTGGGGGACAGTGGGGCCTCTGAAGCTTTCTTT
-	TRBJ2-7	TRBV30	-	CAWSVQGAEQYF	TGTGCCTGGAGTGTACAGGGAGCCGAGCAGTACTTC
-	TRBJ2-5	TRBV27	-	CASSSHTSIGTQYF	TGTGCCAGCAGTTCACATACTAGCATTGGGACCCAGTACTTC
TRBD2	TRBJ2-1	TRBV3-1/TRBV3-2	-	CASSQDLGRGGSGNEQFF	TGTGCCAGCAGCCAAGATCTTGGTCGGGGGGGGTCCGGCAATGAGCAGTTCTTC
-	TRBJ1-4	TRBV12-3/TRBV12-4	-	CASSLRKRLFF	TGTGCCAGCAGTTTGAGGAAAAGGCTGTTTTTT
-	TRBJ2-5	TRBV2	-	CASMSSGEEYF	TGTGCCAGCATGTCATCGGGGGAGGAGTACTTC
-	TRBJ2-5	TRBV7-8	medium-sized	CASSLVVTQGGETQYF	TGTGCCAGCAGCTTAGTCGTGACCCAGGGGGGAGAGACCCAGTACTTC
TRBD1	TRBJ1-2	TRBV2	-	CASLFGTGRNYGYTF	TGTGCCAGCCTTTTCGGGACAGGGAGAAACTATGGCTACACCTTC
TRBD2	TRBJ2-5	TRBV9	-	CASSVEPGGSGAKETQYF	TGTGCCAGCAGCGTAGAGCCCGGGGGTAGCGGGGCTAAAGAGACCCAGTACTTC
TRBD1	TRBJ2-3	TRBV7-9	-	CASSSSYTGGSLDTQYF	TGTGCCAGCAGCTCATCATATACAGGGGGAAGTTTAGATACGCAGTATTTT
-	TRBJ1-6	TRBV6-4	-	CASSGDEGSPLHF	TGTGCCAGCAGTGGAGACGAGGGATCACCCCTCCACTTT
TRBD1	TRBJ1-1	TRBV30	once	CAWSVYRDRASGWTEAFF	TGTGCCTGGAGTGTATACCGGGACAGGGCCTCTGGTTGGACTGAAGCTTTCTTT
-	TRBJ1-5	TRBV6-5	-	CASRLQSAETFPQHF	TGTGCCAGCAGATTACAGTCCGCAGAAACCTTCCCCCAGCATTTT
-	TRBJ2-5	TRBV4-1	-	CASSPSIQVGETQYF	TGCGCCAGCAGCCCATCGATACAGGTAGGAGAGACCCAGTACTTC
TRBD1	TRBJ2-7	TRBV5-1	-	CASSLTGTGGYEQYF	TGCGCCAGCAGCCTCACCGGGACAGGGGGTTACGAGCAGTACTTC
-	TRBJ2-7	TRBV5-4	-	CASSFFFGLLSSYEQYF	TGTGCCAGCAGCTTTTTCTTCGGACTACTGAGCTCCTACGAGCAGTACTTC
TRBD2	TRBJ2-1	TRBV5-1	-	CASSYSGGSSYNEQFF	TGCGCCAGCAGCTATAGCGGGGGAAGCTCCTACAATGAGCAGTTCTTC
-	TRBJ2-7	TRBV6-2/TRBV6-3	-	CASSYPSYAGYRSSYEQYF	TGTGCCAGCAGTTACCCCTCTTACGCAGGGTACCGAAGCTCCTACGAGCAGTACTTC
TRBD2	TRBJ2-3	TRBV5-1	-	CASRVSSGVRLTDTQYF	TGCGCCAGCAGGGTTTCCAGCGGGGTCAGGCTGACAGATACGCAGTATTTT
TRBD2	TRBJ2-5	TRBV10-1	-	CASGETSGGEETQYF	TGCGCCAGCGGGGAGACTAGCGGGGGAGAAGAGACCCAGTACTTC
-	TRBJ1-6	TRBV7-6	medium-sized	CASSSDRLLSPLHF	TGTGCCAGCAGCTCCGACCGACTGCTTTCACCCCTCCACTTT
TRBD1	TRBJ1-1	TRBV7-3	-	CASSKTGGPNTEAFF	TGTGCCAGCAGCAAAACAGGGGGCCCGAACACTGAAGCTTTCTTT
-	TRBJ2-7	TRBV2	-	CASNPGGVGYEQYF	TGTGCCAGCAACCCGGGCGGGGTTGGTTACGAGCAGTACTTC
TRBD2	TRBJ2-1	TRBV2	-	CASSDAERGGGEQFF	TGTGCCAGCAGTGATGCCGAGCGGGGGGGTGGTGAGCAGTTCTTC
TRBD1	TRBJ1-2	TRBV7-2	-	CASSVGGTGGYTF	TGTGCCAGCAGCGTAGGGGGGACAGGGGGCTACACCTTC
TRBD1	TRBJ2-5	TRBV2	few	CASQLWDRGTETQYF	TGTGCCAGCCAACTCTGGGACAGGGGTACAGAGACCCAGTACTTC
TRBD1	TRBJ1-1	TRBV5-1	few	CASSLSPTGTLNTEAFF	TGCGCCAGCAGCCTATCACCGACAGGGACCTTGAACACTGAAGCTTTCTTT
-	TRBJ2-1	TRBV2	-	CASKVSVNNEQFF	TGTGCCAGCAAAGTATCGGTAAACAATGAGCAGTTCTTC